Each of the 27 T cell receptor beta chains below was sequenced from the same sample in a study of cytomegalovirus exposure and HLA in healthy donors. PCR was performed using 60 Vbeta and 13 Jbeta primers. Assay used: immunoSEQ multiplex PCR; TCRdb lists only in-frame clones, some missing. The sample carries 83,000 or so clones, around 76% recorded once. The sequenced material came from PBMCs. Receptors were obtained from a man between 25 and 39 years old in good health and CMV-seropositive.

This chain connects TRBV19 to TRBJ2-1; TRBD1 is a possible D gene (6 bases). V gave up 6 bases and J gave up 1 base, with 10 bases separating them. The CDR3 runs 14 residues. Germline CDR1 reads LNHDA; CDR2 reads SQIVND (reference sequence). CDR3 in amino acids: CASRIQGSYNEQFF. The DNA for the CDR3 is TGTGCCAGTAGAATTCAGGGGTCCTACAATGAGCAGTTCTTC.

J is TRBJ2-3 and V is TRBV7-9, with D perhaps TRBD1 (6 bases). Trimming cost V 1 base and J 1 base, with 12 bases left between them. Germline CDR1 reads SEHNR; CDR2 reads FQNEAQ (reference sequence). The CDR3 covers 16 residues. The CDR3 bases are TGTGCCAGCAGCTTAGTCAGGGGAAGAGGCACAGATACGCAGTATTTT. Translation gives CASSLVRGRGTDTQYF.

This clone was found a few times. The chain couples TRBV6-1 to TRBJ1-5; D gene unclear. The CDR3 is 14 residues long. Trimming took 1 base from V and 2 from J, leaving 6 bases between them. CDR1 MNHNS and CDR2 SASEGT come from the germline V gene. As DNA, the CDR3 is TGTGCCAGCAGTGAAGGGGAGGGCAATCAGCCCCAGCATTTT. It yields the protein CASSEGEGNQPQHF.

The chain has TRBV20-1 and TRBJ1-1; D is uncertain. The CDR3 is made up of 11 amino acids. Germline CDR1 DFQATT, CDR2 SNEGSKA (reference sequence). The DNA of the CDR3 is TGCAGCTCAACACTGAACACTGAAGCTTTCTTT. It is translated as CSSTLNTEAFF.

DNA of the CDR3: TGCGCCAGCAGCCCCGGACTAGCTGCTATAACCCAGTACTTC. Its protein is CASSPGLAAITQYF. This chain connects TRBV5-1 to TRBJ2-5, with 8 positions matching TRBD2. Germline CDR1 SGHRS, CDR2 YFSETQ. Trimming cost V 4 bases and J 8 bases; bases outside gene matches: 10. CDR3 length equals 14 residues.

This chain connects TRBV12-2 to TRBJ2-1; TRBD1 reflects the table's D call only, with no check against the DNA. TRBV12-2 is reported as a pseudogene. The CDR3 sequence is 20 residues long. The CDR3 spells CASRFGSGPLPDPSYNEQFF. DNA for the CDR3: TGTGCAAGTCGCTTCGGTTCAGGGCCCCTACCCGATCCCTCCTACAATGAGCAGTTCTTC.

V usage is TRBV5-6 and J usage is TRBJ2-1, with 14 positions matching TRBD2. Germline CDR1 is SGHDT and CDR2 is YYEEEE. This CDR3 is 17 amino acids long. The V segment lost 2 bases and the J segment 4 bases; nucleotides outside the gene matches: 5. The CDR3 is CASSFGTSGGAYNEQFF. The DNA of the CDR3 is TGTGCCAGCAGCTTCGGGACTAGCGGGGGCGCATACAATGAGCAGTTCTTC.

The V and J genes are TRBV10-3 and TRBJ2-3; a possible D gene is TRBD1 (6 bases). The germline V gene encodes CDR1 ENHRY and CDR2 SYGVKD. The CDR3 length is 14 residues. Trimming pared 7 bases from V and 0 bases from J, leaving 11 bases between. CDR3 nucleotides: TGTGCCATCAATCCGGGACATAGCACAGATACGCAGTATTTT. It translates to CAINPGHSTDTQYF.

This chain joins TRBV2 and TRBJ2-7; TRBD1 agrees at 11 bases. Germline CDR1 is SNHLY and CDR2 is FYNNEI. The CDR3 sequence is 14 residues long. Unmatched junction bases numbered 1, after V lost 3 bases and J lost 3 bases. DNA for the CDR3: TGTGCCAGCAGTGAGGGACAGGGGGTCTACGAGCAGTACTTC. Its translation: CASSEGQGVYEQYF.

The CDR3 reads CASSRTGQGIFENTIYF. Here the CDR3 DNA reads TGCGCCAGCAGCAGAACCGGACAGGGCATTTTTGAAAACACCATATATTTT. The genes are TRBV5-1 and TRBJ1-3; 8 bases are shared with TRBD1. In germline, CDR1 is SGHRS, CDR2 YFSETQ. The CDR3 is 17 amino acids. The junction had 15 bases not matched to a gene; V was cut back by 4 bases and J by 6 bases.

The chain combines TRBV7-3 with TRBJ1-2; D is perhaps TRBD1 (6 bases). Germline assignment: CDR1 SGHTA and CDR2 FQGTGA. V lost 2 bases and J lost 6, with 10 bases in between. This CDR3 is built from 13 residues. This CDR3 reads CASSLYREDGYTF. The CDR3 DNA reads TGTGCCAGCAGCTTATACAGGGAAGATGGCTACACCTTC.

The chain has TRBV9 and TRBJ2-6; D call uncertain. Per germline, CDR1 SGDLS and CDR2 YYNGEE. The CDR3 sequence is 14 residues long. The ends were cut back, 4 bases at V and 2 bases at J, with 7 bases in the middle. The CDR3 protein is CASSPSAGANVLTF. The CDR3 bases are TGTGCCAGCAGCCCGAGCGCTGGGGCCAACGTCCTGACTTTC.

The V call is TRBV15, the J call TRBJ2-6; D may be TRBD1 (5 bases). The CDR3 is made up of 16 amino acids. The germline gives CDR1 LNHNV, CDR2 YYDKDF (reference sequence). V was pared by 5 bases and J by 0 bases, with 11 bases between. DNA of the CDR3: TGTGCCACCAGCGACAGACCTAACTCTGGGGCCAACGTCCTGACTTTC. Translating it yields CATSDRPNSGANVLTF.

This clone came up a few times. The chain joins TRBV7-2 to TRBJ2-5; D not certain. The CDR3 consists of 12 residues. Trimming pared 0 bases from V and 5 bases from J, leaving 4 bases between. CDR1 and CDR2 (germline): SGHTA, FQGNSA. The CDR3 region has the DNA TGTGCCAGCAGCTTAGCGCGGGAGACCCAGTACTTC. Its translation is CASSLARETQYF. The full variable domain, in which reference TRBV7-2 and TRBJ2-5 provide the parts outside the CDR3, is GAGVSQSPSNKVTEKGKDVELRCDPISGHTALYWYRQSLGQGLEFLIYFQGNSAPDKSGLPSDRFSAERTGGSVSTLTIQRTQQEDSAVYLCASSLARETQYFGPGTRLLVL.

This chain connects TRBV7-2 to TRBJ2-7; D gene unclear. The CDR3 spans 14 residues. Germline V gene data show CDR1 as SGHTA and CDR2 as FQGNSA. V was pared by 7 bases and J by 4 bases, with 17 bases between. The CDR3 DNA sequence: TGTGCCAGCAACCTCAACTCACCCCCTTACGAGCAGTACTTC. This gives the protein CASNLNSPPYEQYF.

The CDR3 region is CAWSRQGAGEQYF. The CDR3 nucleotides read TGTGCCTGGAGTCGACAGGGGGCTGGGGAGCAGTACTTC. This sequence joins TRBV30 and TRBJ2-7; 10 nucleotides line up with TRBD1. The germline V gene has CDR1 GTSNPN and CDR2 SVGIG (reference sequence). The CDR3 runs to 13 residues. V shed 2 bases and J 7 bases; nucleotides not matched to a gene: 5.

The CDR3 spells CASSKPGYKIEAFF. CDR3 coding DNA: TGTGCCAGCAGTAAACCGGGATATAAAATTGAAGCTTTCTTT. V and J are TRBV6-5 and TRBJ1-1; unclear D gene. CDR1 and CDR2 (germline): MNHEY, SVGAGI. This CDR3 region has 14 residues. Trimming removed 5 bases at V and 7 bases at J, with 17 bases between.

CDR3 coding DNA: TGTGCCAGCTCACCAGGGCAGACAGTCAATCAGCCCCAGCATTTT. Translated, it gives CASSPGQTVNQPQHF. V is TRBV18 and J is TRBJ1-5; tentatively, D is TRBD1 (5 bases). This CDR3 contains 15 residues. The germline V gene encodes CDR1 KGHSH and CDR2 LQKENI. The germline V and J ends were trimmed by 2 bases and 3 bases, with 11 bases remaining between them.

The chain uses TRBV2 and TRBJ2-3, with 8 bases aligning to TRBD2. Germline V gene lookup returns CDR1 SNHLY and CDR2 FYNNEI. This CDR3 region has 14 residues. J was trimmed by 2 bases and V by 7 bases; bases with no gene match: 5. Here the CDR3 reads CASNPGGPTDTQYF. Written as DNA, the CDR3 is TGTGCCAGCAACCCGGGGGGGCCCACAGATACGCAGTATTTT.

The CDR3 sequence is CAWSVRGASNQPQHF. The CDR3 nucleotides are TGTGCCTGGAGTGTACGGGGAGCTAGTAATCAGCCCCAGCATTTT. The V and J genes are TRBV30 and TRBJ1-5; the D is unclear. Germline CDR1 GTSNPN, CDR2 SVGIG (reference sequence). CDR3 length: 15 amino acids. V was clipped by 0 bases and J by 4 bases, with 13 bases between them.

The chain is built from TRBV6-1 and TRBJ1-6; no clear D. Germline-derived CDR1 and CDR2 are MNHNS and SASEGT. The ends were cut back, 6 bases at V and 7 bases at J, with 10 bases in the middle. The CDR3 covers 13 residues. The CDR3 loop is CASSVWENSPLHF. The CDR3 DNA sequence: TGTGCCAGCAGCGTATGGGAGAATTCACCCCTCCACTTT.

This chain connects TRBV29-1 to TRBJ1-1; tentatively, D is TRBD1 (6 bases). This CDR3 has 14 amino acids. V lost 5 bases, J lost 0 bases, and 13 bases lay in between. CDR1 and CDR2 (germline): SQVTM, ANQGSEA. CDR3 bases: TGCAGCGTTCGACCAGGGGACATGAACACTGAAGCTTTCTTT. It specifies CSVRPGDMNTEAFF.

CDR3 nucleotide sequence: TGCAGCGTTGGAATACAGAGAAACTATGGCTACACCTTC. Protein product: CSVGIQRNYGYTF. The chain recombines TRBV29-1 with TRBJ1-2; D is unclear. Trimming pared 4 bases from V and 2 bases from J, leaving 11 bases between. CDR3 length equals 13 residues. Germline assignment: CDR1 SQVTM and CDR2 ANQGSEA.

The chain employs TRBV19 and TRBJ2-5, with D perhaps matching TRBD2 (6 bases). This CDR3 region has 13 residues. Deletions cut 8 bases from V and 3 bases from J, with 13 bases between. Germline CDR1 LNHDA, CDR2 SQIVND (reference sequence). The CDR3 coding sequence is TGTGCCAGTGGTCTTCGGGGGAAAGAGACCCAGTACTTC. It is translated as CASGLRGKETQYF.

V is TRBV29-1 and J is TRBJ1-1; tentatively, D is TRBD1 (6 bases). Deletions cut 5 bases from V and 9 bases from J, with 16 bases between. There are 12 residues in the CDR3. Germline CDR1 SQVTM, CDR2 ANQGSEA. The CDR3 DNA reads as TGCAGCGTTCAGGGGCCGGGTTATAAAGCTTTCTTT. Protein: CSVQGPGYKAFF. Full variable domain (rest looked up from reference TRBV29-1 and TRBJ1-1): SAVISQKPSRDICQRGTSLTIQCQVDSQVTMMFWYRQQPGQSLTLIATANQGSEATYESGFVIDKFPISRPNLTFSTLTVSNMSPEDSSIYLCSVQGPGYKAFFGQGTRLTVV.

This clone came up a few times. J is TRBJ2-3 and V is TRBV6-1; D is ambiguous. Germline assignment: CDR1 MNHNS and CDR2 SASEGT. This CDR3 contains 12 residues. Trimming took 7 bases from V and 4 from J, leaving 9 bases between them. CDR3 sequence (DNA): TGTGCCAGCACCCCTAGAGCAGATACGCAGTATTTT. Encoded protein: CASTPRADTQYF.

This clone has a single count. J is TRBJ1-6 and V is TRBV18, with D maybe TRBD1 (6 bases). Trimming stripped 4 bases from V and 7 bases from J, with 8 bases between. In germline, CDR1 is KGHSH, CDR2 LQKENI. There are 13 residues in the CDR3. CDR3 in amino acids: CASSLDRNSPLHF. DNA of the CDR3: TGTGCCAGCTCACTTGACAGGAATTCACCCCTCCACTTT.